This TCR beta chain came from a study of shared clonotypes between healthy human individuals. Study-level findings and limits: A limitation of the genetic and exposure-history diversity represented arose from few donors.

Method: immunoSEQ multiplex PCR; TCRdb's copy keeps in-frame clones and lacks some. The table records 550,000 to 800,000 clones, less than 85% of them present only once. This clone was seen a few times. Its target is not known. This CDR3 comprises 15 residues. V lost 5 bases and J 5 bases, leaving 15 bases between the germline ends. CDR1 is SGHNT, CDR2 YENEEA, per germline. The sequenced sample consisted of memory CD4+ T cells sorted from blood. As to subset: CD45RA-negative fraction. The J gene is TRBJ2-2, the V gene TRBV11-3; D might be TRBD1 or TRBD2, each matching 6 bases. This TCR came from a woman aged 25 to 39 in good health. DNA of the CDR3: TGTGCCAGCAGCACAGGGACCGCGGGGACCGGGGAGCTGTTTTTT. Encoded protein: CASSTGTAGTGELFF.